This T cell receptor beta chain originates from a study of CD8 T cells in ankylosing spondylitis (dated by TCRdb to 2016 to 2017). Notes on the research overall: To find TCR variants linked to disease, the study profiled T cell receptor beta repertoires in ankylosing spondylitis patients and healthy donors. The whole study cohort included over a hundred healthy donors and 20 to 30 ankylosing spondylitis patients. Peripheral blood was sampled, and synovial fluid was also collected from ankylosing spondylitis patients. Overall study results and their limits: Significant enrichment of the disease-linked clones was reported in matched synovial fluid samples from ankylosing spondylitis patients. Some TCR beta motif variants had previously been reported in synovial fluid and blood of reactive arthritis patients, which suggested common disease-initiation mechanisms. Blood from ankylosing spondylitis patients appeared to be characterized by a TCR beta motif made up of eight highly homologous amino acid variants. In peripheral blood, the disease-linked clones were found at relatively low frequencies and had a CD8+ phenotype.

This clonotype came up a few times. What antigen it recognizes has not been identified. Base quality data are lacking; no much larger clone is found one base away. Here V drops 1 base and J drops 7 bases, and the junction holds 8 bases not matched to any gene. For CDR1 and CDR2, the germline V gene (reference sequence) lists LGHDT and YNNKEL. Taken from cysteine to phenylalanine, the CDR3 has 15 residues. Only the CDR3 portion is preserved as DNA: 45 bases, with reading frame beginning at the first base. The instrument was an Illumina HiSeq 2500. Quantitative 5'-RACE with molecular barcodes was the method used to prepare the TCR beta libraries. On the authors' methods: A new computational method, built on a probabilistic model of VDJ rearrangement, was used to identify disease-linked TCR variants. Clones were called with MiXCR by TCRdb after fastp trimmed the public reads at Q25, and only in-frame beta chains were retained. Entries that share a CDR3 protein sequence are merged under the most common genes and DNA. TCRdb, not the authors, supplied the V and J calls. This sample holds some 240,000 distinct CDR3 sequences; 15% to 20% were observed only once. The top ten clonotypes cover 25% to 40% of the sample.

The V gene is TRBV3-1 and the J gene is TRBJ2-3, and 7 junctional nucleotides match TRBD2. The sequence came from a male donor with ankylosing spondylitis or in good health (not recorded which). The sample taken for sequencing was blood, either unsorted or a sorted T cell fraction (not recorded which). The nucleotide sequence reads TGTGCCAGCAGCCAAGTTACGGCGGGAGAGAATACGCAGTATTTT. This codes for CASSQVTAGENTQYF.